The TCR beta chain described here comes from a study of blood T cell repertoires in COVID-19. Clones were sequenced by immunoSEQ multiplex PCR, and TCRdb holds only the in-frame ones, with some missing. The data hold about 150,000 clones, with roughly 85% observed a single time. In its sample, this clone was seen once. This CDR3 contains 12 residues. The germline V gene encodes CDR1 GTSNPN and CDR2 SVGIG (reference sequence). V gave up 0 bases and J gave up 10 bases, with 9 bases separating them. The rearrangement links TRBV30 to TRBJ1-4; unclear D gene. This sequence originates from a human donor in a cohort sampled during active COVID-19. Sequencing was carried out using peripheral blood. In DNA, the CDR3 is TGTGCCTGGAGTGTCTCAGGTAGAAAACTGTTTTTT. Residues: CAWSVSGRKLFF.